This entry concerns a single T cell receptor beta chain. Its antigen is not identified. V shed 3 bases, J shed 1 base, and the junction held 4 bases outside the gene matches. Germline loops: CDR1 MDHEN, CDR2 SYDVKM. The CDR3 spans 15 residues. TCRdb keeps only in-frame clones here, not all; method: immunoSEQ multiplex PCR. Of about 1.1 million clones in the sample, approximately 80% were seen once. This record belongs to a study of shared clonotypes between healthy human individuals. Study-wide findings and caveats: Naive subsets generally exceeded memory subsets in estimated richness.

This clonotype was obtained from a man in his late teens or twenties in good health. Some clones in this sample may be carry-over from other donors' samples. Sample: memory CD4+ T cells from PBMCs. Subset here: CD45RA-negative fraction. V and J are TRBV28 and TRBJ2-5; TRBD2 matches 8 bases. The CDR3 reads CASSFVGTSQETQYF. In nucleotides, the CDR3 is TGTGCCAGCAGTTTCGTAGGGACTAGCCAAGAGACCCAGTACTTC.